This record covers a single TCR beta chain. What it recognizes is unknown. Quantitative molecular-barcoded 5'-RACE generated the TCR beta libraries. TCRdb called the 5' RACE reads again in MiXCR, with one record for every CDR3 protein. Among hundreds of thousands of distinct CDR3 sequences listed, more than 25% were seen once. Trimming cost V 5 bases and J 1 base, with 12 bases left between them. CDR3 length: 14 amino acids. Per the germline V gene, CDR1 is SGHVS and CDR2 is FQNEAQ. The record originates from a study of CD8 T cells in ankylosing spondylitis. Findings and limits, study-wide: There was reportedly significant enrichment of clones that were disease-linked in matched ankylosing spondylitis synovial fluid. The disease-linked clones had a CD8+ phenotype and low blood frequencies. Among TCR beta sequences, a motif of roughly 8 highly homologous variants appeared characteristic of ankylosing spondylitis blood. In synovial fluid and blood from reactive arthritis, some motif variants were previously reported.

The V gene is TRBV7-8, the J gene TRBJ2-7; D gene uncertain. The TCR sequence derives from a male donor with ankylosing spondylitis. Sequenced: blood, either unsorted or a sorted T cell fraction (not recorded which). In DNA, the CDR3 is TGTGCCAGCAGCACCCAGGAGAAGTCCTACGAGCAGTACTTC. It codes for CASSTQEKSYEQYF.